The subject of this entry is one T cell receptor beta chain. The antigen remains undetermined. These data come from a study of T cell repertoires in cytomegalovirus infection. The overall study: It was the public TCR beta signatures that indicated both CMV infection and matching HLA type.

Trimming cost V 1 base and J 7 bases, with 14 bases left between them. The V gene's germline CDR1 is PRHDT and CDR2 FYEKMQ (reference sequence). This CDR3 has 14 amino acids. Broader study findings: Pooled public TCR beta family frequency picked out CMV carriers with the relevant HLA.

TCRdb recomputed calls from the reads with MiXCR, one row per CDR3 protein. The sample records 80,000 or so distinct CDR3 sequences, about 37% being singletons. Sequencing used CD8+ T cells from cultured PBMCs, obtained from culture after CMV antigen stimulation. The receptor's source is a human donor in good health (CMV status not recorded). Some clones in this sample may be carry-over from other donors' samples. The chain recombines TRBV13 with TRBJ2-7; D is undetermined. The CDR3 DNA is TGTGCCAGCAGCTTAGATGGCCGGTTTGGGGAGCAGTACTTC. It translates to CASSLDGRFGEQYF.